Below are 18 T cell receptor beta chains sequenced from a single sample in a study of T cells after yellow fever vaccination. TCRdb re-derived calls from the 5' RACE reads in MiXCR, one entry per CDR3 protein. The table records 100,000 to 150,000 distinct CDR3 sequences, about 8.4% of them present only once. This material consisted of CD8+ T cells sorted from PBMCs, taken on the day of the yellow fever booster vaccination. These receptors came from a man younger than 35 who received the YFV17D yellow fever vaccine.

J is TRBJ1-6 and V is TRBV11-2; a possible D gene is TRBD1 (6 bases). CDR1 SGHAT and CDR2 FQNNGV come from the germline V gene. This CDR3 is built from 16 residues. Between the trimmed V and J ends, which lost 2 bases and 4 bases, there was a span of 12 bases. The CDR3 region has the DNA TGTGCCAGCAGCTTAACAGGGACGCCTTATAATTCACCCCTCCACTTT. This sequence encodes CASSLTGTPYNSPLHF. Drawing the rest from reference TRBV11-2 and TRBJ1-6, the complete variable domain is EAGVAQSPRYKIIEKRQSVAFWCNPISGHATLYWYQQILGQGPKLLIQFQNNGVVDDSQLPKDRFSAERLKGVDSTLKIQPAKLEDSAVYLCASSLTGTPYNSPLHFGNGTRLTVT.

V and J are TRBV2 and TRBJ2-4; D tentatively reads TRBD1 or TRBD2 (5 bases each). The CDR3 consists of 16 residues. Germline CDR1 reads SNHLY; CDR2 reads FYNNEI. The V gene lost 6 bases and the J gene lost 1 base, with 16 bases spanning the gap. In DNA form, the CDR3 reads TGTGCCAGCAGCCCCCAGGGTCCGGGGGCCAAAAACATTCAGTACTTC. Encoded protein: CASSPQGPGAKNIQYF.

At least ten counts were recorded for this clonotype. The chain carries TRBV4-2 and TRBJ2-5; 7 bases match TRBD2. CDR3 length equals 17 residues. With V trimmed by 0 bases and J by 1 base, 8 bases remained unmatched. Germline CDR1 is LGHNA and CDR2 is YNFKEQ. CDR3 coding DNA: TGTGCCAGCAGCCAAGAGGCCCAGCGGGGTTTCCAAGAGACCCAGTACTTC. It encodes CASSQEAQRGFQETQYF.

The genes are TRBV7-8 and TRBJ2-1; 8 bases fit TRBD1. Germline lookup yields CDR1 SGHVS and CDR2 FQNEAQ. The CDR3 runs 14 residues. V lost 5 bases and J lost 5; bases outside the gene matches: 5. For the CDR3, the DNA is TGTGCCAGCAGCCCGGGGACAGGTAACAATGAGCAGTTCTTC. It encodes CASSPGTGNNEQFF. The variable domain in full, completed from reference TRBV7-8 and TRBJ2-1, reads GAGVSQSPRYKVAKRGQDVALRCDPISGHVSLFWYQQALGQGPEFLTYFQNEAQLDKSGLPSDRFFAERPEGSVSTLKIQRTQQEDSAVYLCASSPGTGNNEQFFGPGTRLTVL.

This clonotype showed up just a few times. This chain links TRBV5-1 with TRBJ1-1; TRBD1 matches 8 bases. CDR1 is SGHRS and CDR2 is YFSETQ in the germline V gene. V gave up 7 bases and J gave up 4 bases; unmatched junction bases: 9. This CDR3 is built from 14 residues. The CDR3 loop is CASRPRGLGTEAFF. The CDR3 DNA reads as TGCGCCAGCCGACCCAGGGGGCTTGGCACTGAAGCTTTCTTT. Together with reference TRBV5-1 and TRBJ1-1, the CDR3 gives the full variable domain: KAGVTQTPRYLIKTRGQQVTLSCSPISGHRSVSWYQQTPGQGLQFLFEYFSETQRNKGNFPGRFSGRQFSNSRSEMNVSTLELGDSALYLCASRPRGLGTEAFFGQGTRLTVV.

The chain couples TRBV7-2 to TRBJ1-6; D remains unclear. The CDR3 length is 15 residues. Trimming stripped 5 bases from V and 10 bases from J, with 18 bases between. In germline, CDR1 is SGHTA, CDR2 FQGNSA. The CDR3 nucleotides read TGTGCCAGCAGCCCCGAGACCAGGTTTGACTCACCCCTCCACTTT. Translating gives CASSPETRFDSPLHF.

A few counts support this clonotype. A read error may account for a junction end that differs from germline. The chain joins TRBV19 to TRBJ1-4; D gene uncertain. The CDR3 contains 12 residues. Per the germline V gene, CDR1 is LNHDA and CDR2 is SQIVND (reference sequence). The chain's CDR3 is CASSGDLRGRTF. The CDR3 bases are TGTGCCAGTAGTGGGGATCTCCGGGGTCGCACCTTT.

This sequence joins TRBV5-1 and TRBJ2-5; unclear D gene. Germline CDR1 is SGHRS and CDR2 is YFSETQ. V gave up 0 bases and J gave up 1 base, with 10 bases separating them. The length of the CDR3 is 15 residues. CDR3 coding DNA: TGCGCCAGCAGCTTGGGAGACACGAGCCAAGAGACCCAGTACTTC. Its translation: CASSLGDTSQETQYF. Full variable domain (missing parts from reference TRBV5-1 and TRBJ2-5): KAGVTQTPRYLIKTRGQQVTLSCSPISGHRSVSWYQQTPGQGLQFLFEYFSETQRNKGNFPGRFSGRQFSNSRSEMNVSTLELGDSALYLCASSLGDTSQETQYFGPGTRLLVL.

The rearrangement joins TRBV4-3 to TRBJ1-1, with D perhaps matching TRBD1 (5 bases). Germline lookup yields CDR1 LGHNA and CDR2 YSLEER. V was shortened by 3 bases and J by 1 base, with 9 bases between the two germline ends. This CDR3 spans 14 amino acids. In DNA, the CDR3 is TGCGCCAGCAGCCAGGTGGGGCGGAACACTGAAGCTTTCTTT. This sequence encodes CASSQVGRNTEAFF.

The genes are TRBV19 and TRBJ2-3; D is undetermined. This CDR3 comprises 15 residues. The ends were cut back, 5 bases at V and 2 bases at J, with 14 bases in the middle. From germline, CDR1 is LNHDA and CDR2 SQIVND (reference sequence). The CDR3 DNA is TGTGCCAGTAGTCCCGGCCCGGTCATCACAGATACGCAGTATTTT. Encoded protein: CASSPGPVITDTQYF.

The table lists this clonotype with a count of one. This chain links TRBV9 with TRBJ2-7; TRBD2 is a possible D gene (7 bases). Germline V gene lookup returns CDR1 SGDLS and CDR2 YYNGEE. The V end lost 0 bases, the J end lost 2 bases, and 12 bases lay between the germline ends. The CDR3 contains 15 residues. The CDR3 bases are TGTGCCAGCAGCGTAGAACCGGGGGGCGCCTACGAGCAGTACTTC. Its protein is CASSVEPGGAYEQYF. The full variable domain, rest sourced from reference TRBV9 and TRBJ2-7, is DSGVTQTPKHLITATGQRVTLRCSPRSGDLSVYWYQQSLDQGLQFLIQYYNGEERAKGNILERFSAQQFPDLHSELNLSSLELGDSALYFCASSVEPGGAYEQYFGPGTRLTVT.

The rearrangement joins TRBV7-2 to TRBJ2-3; 10 nucleotides agree with TRBD2. Trimming at V came to 3 bases and at J to 3 bases, leaving 9 bases not matched to a gene. CDR3 length: 17 residues. Germline loops: CDR1 SGHTA, CDR2 FQGNSA. CDR3 nucleotides: TGTGCCAGCAGCTTTGTTTCTAGCGGGGGATGGACAGATACGCAGTATTTT. This translates into CASSFVSSGGWTDTQYF.

This clonotype showed up just a few times. J is TRBJ2-1 and V is TRBV15; D is unresolved. This CDR3 is 13 amino acids long. Germline V gene sequence: CDR1 LNHNV, CDR2 YYDKDF (reference sequence). V lost 8 bases to trimming and J lost 10 bases, with 18 bases between them. The CDR3 loop is CATAAVASAEQFF. In DNA, the CDR3 is TGTGCCACCGCTGCTGTCGCTAGTGCGGAGCAGTTCTTC.

This clonotype was seen only a few times. The genes are TRBV7-8 and TRBJ2-1; D call uncertain. The CDR3 extends over 12 amino acids. Trimming left V 8 bases short and J 1 base short, with 6 bases between. Germline V CDR1 and CDR2: SGHVS, FQNEAQ. The CDR3 here is CASWTSYNEQFF. CDR3 in DNA: TGTGCCAGCTGGACGTCCTACAATGAGCAGTTCTTC.

This clonotype was observed at least ten times. V is TRBV10-3 and J is TRBJ2-3, with 7 bases lining up with TRBD2. In germline, CDR1 is ENHRY, CDR2 SYGVKD. This CDR3 region has 14 residues. Trimming cost V 3 bases and J 2 bases; bases outside gene matches: 2. The CDR3 sequence is CAISDAGDTDTQYF. The CDR3 DNA follows: TGTGCCATCAGTGACGCGGGGGACACAGATACGCAGTATTTT.

This rearrangement joins TRBV28 to TRBJ1-2; D is unclear. Per the germline V gene, CDR1 is MDHEN and CDR2 is SYDVKM. This CDR3 is 14 amino acids long. V lost 6 bases and J 4 bases, leaving 15 bases between the germline ends. CDR3 sequence reads: CASRPYSGAYGYTF. The CDR3 DNA is TGTGCCAGCAGACCCTACTCAGGAGCCTATGGCTACACCTTC.

This clonotype was detected only a few times. The J gene is TRBJ2-5, the V gene TRBV12-3 or TRBV12-4; possibly TRBD1 for D (5 bases). Between the trimmed V and J ends, which lost 4 bases and 5 bases, there was a span of 17 bases. This CDR3 is 15 amino acids long. The CDR3, as DNA: TGTGCCAGCAGTTCCCTAGGGGCCCGGTGGGAGACCCAGTACTTC. Translating it yields CASSSLGARWETQYF.

This clonotype was seen many times. V is TRBV10-2 and J is TRBJ1-1; D might be TRBD1 (5 bases). Germline loops: CDR1 WSHSY, CDR2 SAAADI. V was shortened by 4 bases and J by 1 base, with 10 bases between the two germline ends. The CDR3 sequence is 14 residues long. This CDR3 is CASSVGGRNTEAFF. The CDR3 DNA sequence: TGCGCCAGCAGTGTCGGGGGAAGGAACACTGAAGCTTTCTTT.